The 25 T cell receptor beta chains reported below all come from one sample, sequenced in a study of T cell changes during pregnancy in multiple sclerosis (dated by TCRdb to the late 2010s). Receptor amplification or capture employed the immunoSEQ multiplex PCR assay. TCRdb carries this immuneACCESS record with in-frame sequences only. Its versions omit some clonotypes, under half of them owing to an unresolved V gene in the studies checked, with the rest unexplained. Here the sample has roughly 23,000 clones; 80% to 90% occur a single time. Approximately 1.2% of the sample belongs to the ten largest clones. The material was CD4+ T cells from peripheral blood mononuclear cells, obtained in the first trimester of pregnancy. Receptors originate from a female donor in good health, enrolled as a control in a pregnancy study.

This chain joins TRBV7-2 and TRBJ1-2; a possible D gene is TRBD1 (5 bases). The CDR3 is made up of 15 amino acids. The germline gives CDR1 SGHTA, CDR2 FQGNSA. Trimming shortened V by 7 bases and J by 8 bases, and 23 bases separated the two germline ends. CDR3 sequence reads: CASNPGGWGSDGYTF. CDR3 nucleotide sequence: TGTGCCAGCAACCCCGGGGGGTGGGGATCGGACGGCTACACCTTC.

The V gene is TRBV5-1, the J gene TRBJ2-7; 7 bases are shared with TRBD1. V trimming: 0 bases; J trimming: 2 bases; junction bases outside the gene matches: 8. Germline values: CDR1 SGHRS, CDR2 YFSETQ. The CDR3 runs 16 residues. This CDR3 reads CASSLGWGTDTYEQYF. As DNA, the CDR3 is TGCGCCAGCAGCTTGGGGTGGGGGACAGATACCTACGAGCAGTACTTC.

The CDR3 protein is CASSTTDGQGLFYEQYF. CDR3 coding DNA: TGTGCCAGCAGCACGACGGATGGACAGGGTCTTTTCTACGAGCAGTACTTC. V gene TRBV5-4 combines with J gene TRBJ2-7, with 8 bases fitting TRBD1. The CDR3 is made up of 17 amino acids. V trimming: 4 bases; J trimming: 3 bases; junction bases outside the gene matches: 15. CDR1 and CDR2 (germline): SGHNT, YYREEE (reference sequence).

The chain is built from TRBV11-2 and TRBJ1-5; 8 bases match TRBD1. V gave up 1 base and J gave up 5 bases; unmatched junction bases: 7. Germline V CDR1 and CDR2: SGHAT, FQNNGV. CDR3 length: 16 residues. The CDR3 DNA is TGTGCCAGCAGCTTAGGGGGGGGCAGGGGGCATCAGCCCCAGCATTTT. It yields the protein CASSLGGGRGHQPQHF.

The rearrangement joins TRBV4-1 to TRBJ1-2, with 8 bases matching TRBD1. The trim removed 4 bases at V and 4 bases at J, leaving 11 bases unmatched. CDR3 length: 16 residues. Germline V CDR1 and CDR2: MGHRA, YSYEKL. The CDR3 DNA is TGCGCCAGCAGCCCCGTCCCTCAGGGGGCGTTCTATGGCTACACCTTC. The encoded protein is CASSPVPQGAFYGYTF.

The rearrangement links TRBV28 to TRBJ2-1, with 11 bases matching TRBD2. The length of the CDR3 is 16 residues. Germline CDR1 and CDR2: MDHEN and SYDVKM. Trimming cost V 4 bases and J 6 bases; bases outside gene matches: 8. The CDR3 bases are TGTGCCAGCAGTTATACCGGGACTAGCGGAGCCAATGAGCAGTTCTTC. Protein product: CASSYTGTSGANEQFF. Full variable domain (missing parts from reference TRBV28 and TRBJ2-1): DVKVTQSSRYLVKRTGEKVFLECVQDMDHENMFWYRQDPGLGLRLIYFSYDVKMKEKGDIPEGYSVSREKKERFSLILESASTNQTSMYLCASSYTGTSGANEQFFGPGTRLTVL.

The chain employs TRBV6-5 and TRBJ1-1; TRBD1 might be the D (6 bases). Germline V gives CDR1 MNHEY, CDR2 SVGAGI. V was shortened by 0 bases and J by 1 base, with 12 bases between the two germline ends. The CDR3 loop spans 16 amino acids. CDR3 loop: CASSYSLDRWNTEAFF. The CDR3 DNA reads as TGTGCCAGCAGTTACTCTTTAGACAGGTGGAACACTGAAGCTTTCTTT.

This chain uses TRBV28 with TRBJ1-6, with TRBD1 matching 8 bases. The germline gives CDR1 MDHEN, CDR2 SYDVKM. CDR3 length equals 14 residues. Losses at the gene ends were 3 bases for V and 8 bases for J; bases not matched to a gene: 3. CDR3 bases: TGTGCCAGCAGTTTCCGGACAGGGTATTCACCCCTCCACTTT. Residues: CASSFRTGYSPLHF.

The gene calls are TRBV5-4 and TRBJ2-7; D is ambiguous. Germline lookup yields CDR1 SGHNT and CDR2 YYREEE (reference sequence). V was trimmed by 3 bases and J by 2 bases, leaving 12 bases between them. CDR3 length: 14 residues. CDR3 amino acids: CASSSSTATYEQYF. The CDR3 DNA reads TGTGCCAGCAGCTCCTCGACTGCAACCTACGAGCAGTACTTC.

The V and J genes are TRBV6-6 and TRBJ2-5, with D perhaps TRBD1 (7 bases). CDR1 is MNHNY, CDR2 SVGAGI, per germline (reference sequence). Trimming shortened V by 6 bases and J by 5 bases, and 13 bases separated the two germline ends. The CDR3 runs 13 residues. CDR3 in DNA: TGTGCCAGCAGGTTACAGGGGAGGGAGACCCAGTACTTC. Protein: CASRLQGRETQYF.

This sequence joins TRBV25-1 and TRBJ2-1; 8 nucleotides agree with TRBD2. CDR1 is MGHDK, CDR2 SYGVNS, per germline. Unmatched junction bases numbered 7, after V lost 1 base and J lost 2 bases. The CDR3 totals 17 residues. CDR3 DNA sequence: TGTGCCAGCAGTGAATGGCCCACTAGCGGTACCTACAATGAGCAGTTCTTC. This encodes CASSEWPTSGTYNEQFF.

The J gene is TRBJ1-3, the V gene TRBV7-3; tentatively, D is TRBD1 (6 bases). The length of the CDR3 is 17 residues. In germline, CDR1 is SGHTA, CDR2 FQGTGA. V was trimmed by 0 bases and J by 4 bases, leaving 16 bases between them. Written as DNA, the CDR3 is TGTGCCAGCAGCTTAACGAGGGGGGGGCTAAAGGGAAACACCATATATTTT. It translates to CASSLTRGGLKGNTIYF.

The chain links TRBV4-2 to TRBJ1-6; no reliable D call. Deletions cut 0 bases from V and 7 bases from J, with 13 bases between. There are 16 residues in the CDR3. CDR1 is LGHNA, CDR2 YNFKEQ, per germline. The chain's CDR3 is CASSQEGGRHNSPLHF. DNA for the CDR3: TGTGCCAGCAGCCAAGAGGGAGGGAGGCACAATTCACCCCTCCACTTT.

This sequence joins TRBV7-8 and TRBJ2-2; 10 nucleotides match TRBD2. With V trimmed by 1 base and J by 5 bases, 7 bases remained unmatched. CDR3 length: 17 residues. CDR1 and CDR2 (germline): SGHVS, FQNEAQ. The CDR3, as DNA: TGTGCCAGCAGCTTAGTAGCGGGAGGACCCTGGACCGGGGAGCTGTTTTTT. Residues: CASSLVAGGPWTGELFF. The full variable domain, completed using reference TRBV7-8 and TRBJ2-2, is GAGVSQSPRYKVAKRGQDVALRCDPISGHVSLFWYQQALGQGPEFLTYFQNEAQLDKSGLPSDRFFAERPEGSVSTLKIQRTQQEDSAVYLCASSLVAGGPWTGELFFGEGSRLTVL.

The V call is TRBV5-8, the J call TRBJ2-2; the match to TRBD2 covers 14 bases. The germline CDR1 and CDR2 sequences are SGHTS and YDEGEE. The CDR3 runs 16 residues. The trim removed 4 bases at V and 6 bases at J, leaving 5 bases unmatched. In DNA form, the CDR3 reads TGTGCCAGCAGCCAGACGGGACTAGCGGGAGCCGGGGAGCTGTTTTTT. This encodes CASSQTGLAGAGELFF. Using reference TRBV5-8 and TRBJ2-2 for the parts outside the CDR3, the full variable domain is EAGVTQSPTHLIKTRGQQATLRCSPISGHTSVYWYQQALGLGLQFLLWYDEGEERNRGNFPPRFSGRQFPNYSSELNVNALELEDSALYLCASSQTGLAGAGELFFGEGSRLTVL.

This sequence joins TRBV11-3 and TRBJ2-7; 9 bases map to TRBD1. Losses at the gene ends were 5 bases for V and 6 bases for J; bases not matched to a gene: 8. Per germline, CDR1 SGHNT and CDR2 YENEEA. The CDR3 extends over 14 amino acids. The CDR3 DNA is TGTGCCAGCAGCCCGGGACAGGGCTCATCCGAGCAGTACTTC. It translates to CASSPGQGSSEQYF. The whole variable domain, remainder taken from reference TRBV11-3 and TRBJ2-7, is EAGVVQSPRYKIIEKKQPVAFWCNPISGHNTLYWYLQNLGQGPELLIRYENEEAVDDSQLPKDRFSAERLKGVDSTLKIQPAELGDSAVYLCASSPGQGSSEQYFGPGTRLTVT.

V usage is TRBV5-4 and J usage is TRBJ2-3, with D perhaps TRBD1 (7 bases). Germline-derived CDR1 and CDR2 are SGHNT and YYREEE (reference sequence). This CDR3 is built from 15 residues. Trimming took 4 bases from V and 8 from J, leaving 20 bases between them. The CDR3 spells CASSPDTVQGGTQYF. The CDR3 region has the DNA TGTGCCAGCAGCCCCGACACCGTGCAGGGGGGTACGCAGTATTTT.

By share, this clone ranks as medium-sized. The rearrangement links TRBV29-1 to TRBJ1-2; D not resolved. Germline V lookup: CDR1 SQVTM, CDR2 ANQGSEA. V lost 5 bases and J 6 bases, leaving 16 bases between the germline ends. CDR3 size: 13 residues. DNA for the CDR3: TGCAGCGTTCCTTCCCAAGTTCAGAATGGCTACACCTTC. This gives the protein CSVPSQVQNGYTF.

This clone was observed a single time. This sequence joins TRBV28 and TRBJ2-1; 10 nucleotides agree with TRBD2. With 2 bases clipped from V and 6 bases from J, the junction kept 10 bases outside the gene matches. Germline V gene sequence: CDR1 MDHEN, CDR2 SYDVKM. The CDR3 length is 17 residues. CDR3 DNA: TGTGCCAGCAGTTTAAGTTTGGGACTAGCGTCGGTCAATGAGCAGTTCTTC. This translates into CASSLSLGLASVNEQFF.

This chain uses TRBV19 with TRBJ1-5; the match to TRBD1 covers 8 bases. The CDR3 runs to 17 residues. Trimming removed 7 bases from V and 1 base from J; junction bases left unmatched: 12. From germline, CDR1 is LNHDA and CDR2 SQIVND (reference sequence). The CDR3 DNA reads TGTGCCAGTATTCCTCAGGGGGCGAAGGTAAGCAATCAGCCCCAGCATTTT. As protein: CASIPQGAKVSNQPQHF.

This rearrangement joins TRBV29-1 to TRBJ1-2, with 7 bases matching TRBD1. The CDR3 length is 13 residues. CDR1 SQVTM and CDR2 ANQGSEA come from the germline V gene. The trim removed 2 bases at V and 5 bases at J, leaving 5 bases unmatched. CDR3 sequence reads: CSVESSRGYGYTF. The CDR3 DNA follows: TGCAGCGTTGAATCTAGCAGGGGGTATGGCTACACCTTC.

The chain recombines TRBV20-1 with TRBJ1-1; D is possibly TRBD1 (6 bases). The CDR3 runs to 11 residues. CDR1 is DFQATT, CDR2 SNEGSKA, per germline (reference sequence). The germline V and J ends were trimmed by 7 bases and 1 base, with 7 bases remaining between them. The CDR3 DNA follows: TGCAGTGTACAGGGGAACACTGAAGCTTTCTTT. Amino acids: CSVQGNTEAFF.

The chain joins TRBV19 to TRBJ1-1, with no clear D. The ends were cut back, 7 bases at V and 5 bases at J, with 14 bases in the middle. The CDR3 has 13 residues. Germline V gene lookup returns CDR1 LNHDA and CDR2 SQIVND (reference sequence). CDR3 amino acids: CASTREGGTEAFF. CDR3 DNA: TGTGCCAGTACTAGGGAGGGAGGGACTGAAGCTTTCTTT.

This rearrangement joins TRBV15 to TRBJ1-2; D gene uncertain. In germline, CDR1 is LNHNV, CDR2 YYDKDF (reference sequence). Trimming took 0 bases from V and 4 from J, leaving 9 bases between them. The CDR3 loop spans 14 amino acids. The CDR3 bases are TGTGCCACCAGCAGAGAGCCGCGGGCCTATGGCTACACCTTC. It translates to CATSREPRAYGYTF.

The chain is built from TRBV19 and TRBJ2-5; 12 positions match TRBD2. Germline CDR1 and CDR2: LNHDA and SQIVND (reference sequence). The CDR3 totals 14 residues. Trimming at V came to 8 bases and at J to 5 bases, leaving 6 bases not matched to a gene. For the CDR3, the DNA is TGTGCCAGTTCGACTAGCGGGAGTGATGAGACCCAGTACTTC. This codes for CASSTSGSDETQYF.